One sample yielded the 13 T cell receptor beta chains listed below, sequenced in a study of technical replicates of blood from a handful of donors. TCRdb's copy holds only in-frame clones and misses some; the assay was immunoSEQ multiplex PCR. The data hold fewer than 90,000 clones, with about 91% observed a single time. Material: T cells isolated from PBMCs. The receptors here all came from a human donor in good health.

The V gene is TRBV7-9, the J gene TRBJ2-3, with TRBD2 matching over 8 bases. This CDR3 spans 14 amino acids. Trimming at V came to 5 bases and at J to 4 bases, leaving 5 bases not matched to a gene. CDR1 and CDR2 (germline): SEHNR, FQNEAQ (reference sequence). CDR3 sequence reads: CASSPGLAADTQYF. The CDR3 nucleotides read TGTGCCAGCAGCCCCGGACTAGCAGCAGATACGCAGTATTTT. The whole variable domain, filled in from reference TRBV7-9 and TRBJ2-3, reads DTGVSQNPRHKITKRGQNVTFRCDPISEHNRLYWYRQTLGQGPEFLTYFQNEAQLEKSRLLSDRFSAERPKGSFSTLEIQRTEQGDSAMYLCASSPGLAADTQYFGPGTRLTVL.

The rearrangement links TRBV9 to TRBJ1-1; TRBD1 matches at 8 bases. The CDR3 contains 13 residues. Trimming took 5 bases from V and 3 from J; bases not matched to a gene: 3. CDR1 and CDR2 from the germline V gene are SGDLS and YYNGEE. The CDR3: CASRGQDHTEAFF. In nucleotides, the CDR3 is TGTGCCAGCAGGGGACAGGATCACACTGAAGCTTTCTTT.

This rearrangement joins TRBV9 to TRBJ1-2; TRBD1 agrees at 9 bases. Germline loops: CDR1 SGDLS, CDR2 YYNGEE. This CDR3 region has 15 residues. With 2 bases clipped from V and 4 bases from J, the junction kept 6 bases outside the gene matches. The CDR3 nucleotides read TGTGCCAGCAGCGTGGGGGGGGGACAGGGCTATGGCTACACCTTC. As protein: CASSVGGGQGYGYTF.

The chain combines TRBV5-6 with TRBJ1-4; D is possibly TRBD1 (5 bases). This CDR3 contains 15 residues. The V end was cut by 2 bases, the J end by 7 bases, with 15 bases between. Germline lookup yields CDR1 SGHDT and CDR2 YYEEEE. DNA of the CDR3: TGTGCCAGCAGCTTCTACGCAGGGTGGTCTGAAAAACTGTTTTTT. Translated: CASSFYAGWSEKLFF. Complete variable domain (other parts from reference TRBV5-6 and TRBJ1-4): DAGVTQSPTHLIKTRGQQVTLRCSPKSGHDTVSWYQQALGQGPQFIFQYYEEEERQRGNFPDRFSGHQFPNYSSELNVNALLLGDSALYLCASSFYAGWSEKLFFGSGTQLSVL.

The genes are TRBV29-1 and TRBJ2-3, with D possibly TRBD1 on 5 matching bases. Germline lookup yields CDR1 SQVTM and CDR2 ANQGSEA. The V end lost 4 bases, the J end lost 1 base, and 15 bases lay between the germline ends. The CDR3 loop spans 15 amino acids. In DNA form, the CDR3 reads TGCAGCGTTGTGGGGCTAGTAGGGGGCACAGATACGCAGTATTTT. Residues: CSVVGLVGGTDTQYF.

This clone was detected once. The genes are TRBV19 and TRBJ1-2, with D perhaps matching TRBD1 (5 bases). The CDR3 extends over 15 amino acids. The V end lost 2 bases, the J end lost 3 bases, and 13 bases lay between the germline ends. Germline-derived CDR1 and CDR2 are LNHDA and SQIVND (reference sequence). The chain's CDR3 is CASSIIGDSHYGYTF. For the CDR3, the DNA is TGTGCCAGTAGTATAATAGGAGACAGTCACTATGGCTACACCTTC.

The CDR3 nucleotides read TGTGCCAGCAGCTTAGACGGGAGTTATTACTACAATGAGCAGTTCTTC. It encodes CASSLDGSYYYNEQFF. The chain combines TRBV7-8 with TRBJ2-1; D is possibly TRBD2 (6 bases). This CDR3 region has 16 residues. V was clipped by 1 base and J by 3 bases, with 13 bases between them. The V gene's germline CDR1 is SGHVS and CDR2 FQNEAQ.

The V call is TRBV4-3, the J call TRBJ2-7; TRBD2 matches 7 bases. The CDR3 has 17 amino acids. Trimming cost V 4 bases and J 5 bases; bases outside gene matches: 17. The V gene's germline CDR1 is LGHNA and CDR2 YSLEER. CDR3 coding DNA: TGCGCCAGCAGCCCTGGCGGTTTGGGAGGGCCGGGGCACGAGCAGTACTTC. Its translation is CASSPGGLGGPGHEQYF.

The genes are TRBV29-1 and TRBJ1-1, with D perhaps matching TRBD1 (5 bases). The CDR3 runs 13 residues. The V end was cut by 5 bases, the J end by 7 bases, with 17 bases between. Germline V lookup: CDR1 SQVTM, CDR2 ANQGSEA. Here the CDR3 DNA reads TGCAGCGTTCCTCCGGGGGGTTGGGGTGAAGCTTTCTTT. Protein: CSVPPGGWGEAFF.

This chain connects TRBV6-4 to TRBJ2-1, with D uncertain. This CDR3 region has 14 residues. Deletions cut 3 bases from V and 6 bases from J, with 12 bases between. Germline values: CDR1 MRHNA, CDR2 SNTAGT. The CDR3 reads CASSEGPEVNEQFF. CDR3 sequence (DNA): TGTGCCAGCAGTGAAGGCCCCGAGGTCAATGAGCAGTTCTTC.

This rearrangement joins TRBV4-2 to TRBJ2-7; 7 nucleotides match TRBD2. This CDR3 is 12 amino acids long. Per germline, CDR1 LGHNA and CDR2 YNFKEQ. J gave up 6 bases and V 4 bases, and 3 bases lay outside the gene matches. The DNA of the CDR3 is TGTGCCAGCAGCCTGGGGACTACCGAGCAGTACTTC. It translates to CASSLGTTEQYF.

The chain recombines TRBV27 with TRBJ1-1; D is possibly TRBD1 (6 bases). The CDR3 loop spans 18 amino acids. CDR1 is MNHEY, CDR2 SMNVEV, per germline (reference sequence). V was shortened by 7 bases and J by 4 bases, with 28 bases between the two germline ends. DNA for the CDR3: TGTGCCAGCAAGACAAGAGGGGCTTCAGGGGTAGGTTCCACTGAAGCTTTCTTT. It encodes CASKTRGASGVGSTEAFF.

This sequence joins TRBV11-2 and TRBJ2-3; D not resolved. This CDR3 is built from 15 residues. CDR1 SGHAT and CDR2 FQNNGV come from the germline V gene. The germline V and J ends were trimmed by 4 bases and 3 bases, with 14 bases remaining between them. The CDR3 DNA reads TGTGCCAGCAGCTCTAATGCGGATGTAACAGATACGCAGTATTTT. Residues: CASSSNADVTDTQYF.